One and the same sample provided the 3 T cell receptor beta chains below, sequenced in a study of vaccination effects on CD4 cells after COVID-19. Method: immunoSEQ multiplex PCR; TCRdb's copy keeps in-frame clones and lacks some. There are 30,000 to 35,000 clones in the sample; around 70% occur only once, and 15% lies in the top ten. Having been cultured for approximately ten days, the cells underwent CD4+ T cell isolation. Two doses of BNT162b2 or mRNA-1273 vaccine were administered to participants. For these TCRs, the target antigens are not known. This specimen was CD4+ T cells from PBMCs cultured without peptide, taken after COVID-19 vaccination. These receptors all stem from a human donor who received a COVID-19 vaccine.

V usage is TRBV3-1 (or the pseudogene TRBV3-2) and J usage is TRBJ1-1; D is undetermined. The CDR3 consists of 14 residues. CDR1 and CDR2 (germline): LGHDT, YNNKEL (reference sequence). V gave up 4 bases and J gave up 3 bases, with 12 bases separating them. Here the CDR3 reads CASSPTLRDTEAFF. CDR3 nucleotides: TGTGCCAGCAGCCCCACCCTACGGGACACTGAAGCTTTCTTT.

J is TRBJ2-7 and V is TRBV28; possible D gene TRBD2, 6 bases. CDR3 length equals 12 residues. CDR1 and CDR2 (germline): MDHEN, SYDVKM. V lost 5 bases to trimming and J lost 4 bases, with 9 bases between them. CDR3 nucleotide sequence: TGTGCCAGCAGTAGAAGCGGGTACGAGCAGTACTTC. Encoded protein: CASSRSGYEQYF. The entire variable domain, with the rest obtained from reference TRBV28 and TRBJ2-7, is as follows: DVKVTQSSRYLVKRTGEKVFLECVQDMDHENMFWYRQDPGLGLRLIYFSYDVKMKEKGDIPEGYSVSREKKERFSLILESASTNQTSMYLCASSRSGYEQYFGPGTRLTVT.

The chain employs TRBV7-3 and TRBJ2-3; no firm D call. The CDR3 runs 12 residues. V was cut by 1 base and J by 5 bases, with 4 bases left in between. The germline CDR1 and CDR2 sequences are SGHTA and FQGTGA. The CDR3 loop reads CASSLKGDTQYF. The CDR3 DNA is TGTGCCAGCAGCTTAAAGGGAGATACGCAGTATTTT.